A selection of T cell receptor beta chains follows, all from one sample in a study of blood T cell repertoires in COVID-19. TCRdb's table, derived via immunoSEQ multiplex PCR, lists solely in-frame clones and lacks some. The table lists around 250,000 clones, 90% of them singletons. The sample comprised PBMCs or T cells enriched from blood (not recorded which). Receptor source: a woman in her twenties or thirties with acute COVID-19. Both conserved end residues are part of each CDR3. The D gene is left open where the match is weak. Clone size is stated in some rows and not others, as once, few, many or a class when expanded.

>TRBJ2-7|15|TRBD2|TRBV6-5|.
TGTGCCAGCAGTTCACTAGCGGGAGTCCCCTACGAGCAGTACTTC
CASSSLAGVPYEQYF
>TRBJ2-7|16|.|TRBV4-2|.
TGTGCCAGCAGCCGAGCGAGAACGGGATCAGCCTACGAGCAGTACTTC
CASSRARTGSAYEQYF
>TRBJ1-5|13|.|TRBV7-8|.
TGTGCCAGCAGCTTCGGGGGGAATCAGCCCCAGCATTTT
CASSFGGNQPQHF
>TRBJ1-1|12|.|TRBV3-1/TRBV3-2|.
TGTGCCAGCAGCCAACTTCGGGGTCGCGCTTTCTTT
CASSQLRGRAFF
>TRBJ2-7|14|TRBD1|TRBV4-1|.
TGCGCCAGCAGCCCCCACAGGGGCCTAGGCGAGCAGTACTTC
CASSPHRGLGEQYF
>TRBJ2-3|14|.|TRBV9|.
TGTGCCAGCAGCGTAGAAGACTCGGCAGATACGCAGTATTTT
CASSVEDSADTQYF
>TRBJ2-3|14|.|TRBV30|.
TGTGCCTGGAGCCTCGGTCCGGGCACAGATACGCAGTATTTT
CAWSLGPGTDTQYF
>TRBJ2-5|16|.|TRBV7-8|.
TGTGCCAGCAGCTTAGTTATTTACTACATACAAGAGACCCAGTACTTC
CASSLVIYYIQETQYF
>TRBJ2-7|12|TRBD2|TRBV10-3|few
TGTGCCATCAGTGAGTCGAGACTAGCCTGGTACTTC
CAISESRLAWYF
>TRBJ1-5|16|TRBD1|TRBV5-5|.
TGTGCCAGCAGTCTAACAGGGGGCGTGAGCAATCAGCCCCAGCATTTT
CASSLTGGVSNQPQHF
>TRBJ1-1|13|.|TRBV19|.
TGTGCCAGTAGTTTGGTGGCCTACAGGGAAGCTTTCTTT
CASSLVAYREAFF
>TRBJ2-2|18|TRBD2|TRBV18|.
TGTGCCAGCTCACCAAGGCTAGCGGGATCCGCGAACACCGGGGAGCTGTTTTTT
CASSPRLAGSANTGELFF
>TRBJ2-1|12|.|TRBV30|.
TGTGCCTGGGGGCGGGCGAACAATGAGCAGTTCTTC
CAWGRANNEQFF
>TRBJ2-7|14|TRBD1|TRBV7-2|.
TGTGCCAGCAGGTGGACAGGGGGCTCTAACGAGCAGTACTTC
CASRWTGGSNEQYF
>TRBJ1-2|14|.|TRBV6-5|few
TGTGCCAGCAGGACCTTGACAGGAGCCTATGGCTACACCTTC
CASRTLTGAYGYTF
>TRBJ1-5|14|TRBD1|TRBV19|.
TGTGCCAGTAGTGGACAGGGCGGTAATCAGCCCCAGCATTTT
CASSGQGGNQPQHF
>TRBJ2-2|19|TRBD2|TRBV6-2/TRBV6-3|.
TGTGCCAGCAGTCCCCGGAGTAGCGGGAATAAACCGAACACCGGGGAGCTGTTTTTT
CASSPRSSGNKPNTGELFF
>TRBJ2-1|15|TRBD2|TRBV5-1|.
TGCGCCAGCAGCCCGGGGACTAGCGTCTACAATGAGCAGTTCTTC
CASSPGTSVYNEQFF